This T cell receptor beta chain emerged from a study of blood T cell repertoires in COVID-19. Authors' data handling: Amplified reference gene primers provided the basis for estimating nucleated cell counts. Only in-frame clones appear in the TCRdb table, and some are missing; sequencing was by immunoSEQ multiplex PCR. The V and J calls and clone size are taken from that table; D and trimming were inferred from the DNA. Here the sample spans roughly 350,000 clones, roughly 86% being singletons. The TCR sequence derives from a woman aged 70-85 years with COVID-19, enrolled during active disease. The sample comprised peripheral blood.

The CDR3 sequence: CASTRDRASYEQYF. The CDR3 DNA is TGTGCCAGCACCAGAGACAGGGCCTCCTACGAGCAGTACTTC. This rearrangement joins TRBV6-5 to TRBJ2-7; TRBD1 matches at 7 bases. The V segment lost 7 bases and the J segment 0 bases; nucleotides outside the gene matches: 6. The V gene's germline CDR1 is MNHEY and CDR2 SVGAGI. The CDR3 extends over 14 amino acids.